These 32 T cell receptor beta chains were sequenced from one sample in a study of T cell repertoires in cytomegalovirus infection. One entry per CDR3 protein results from TCRdb running MiXCR on the reads. Of 570,000 or so distinct CDR3 sequences listed, over 35% were seen once; the top ten hold about half. These TCRs are of unknown antigen specificity. Specimen: cultured PBMCs, collected from culture after CMV antigen stimulation. The source is a human donor in good health (CMV status not recorded). Some clones in this sample may be carry-over from other donors' samples.

This clonotype occurred many times. The chain recombines TRBV7-2 with TRBJ2-3; D gene uncertain. The CDR3 totals 14 residues. V was shortened by 1 base and J by 6 bases, with 11 bases between the two germline ends. Germline V CDR1 and CDR2: SGHTA, FQGNSA. The CDR3 nucleotides read TGTGCCAGCAGCTTAGTTCCGAAAAGGGATACGCAGTATTTT. Residues: CASSLVPKRDTQYF.

The rearrangement uses TRBV18 and TRBJ2-1; tentatively, D is TRBD2 (5 bases). The CDR3 totals 17 residues. The V end lost 3 bases, the J end lost 0 bases, and 15 bases lay between the germline ends. CDR1 KGHSH and CDR2 LQKENI come from the germline V gene. CDR3 sequence: CASSPFYGGSSYNEQFF. Written as DNA, the CDR3 is TGTGCCAGCTCACCGTTTTACGGCGGGTCCTCCTACAATGAGCAGTTCTTC.

There are a few counts of this clonotype. V gene TRBV4-3 combines with J gene TRBJ2-2, with D unclear. Germline V gene sequence: CDR1 LGHNA, CDR2 YSLEER. Deletions cut 0 bases from V and 9 bases from J, with 8 bases between. This CDR3 contains 13 residues. The CDR3, as DNA: TGCGCCAGCAGCCAAGATCTGACCCGGGAGCTGTTTTTT. Translating it yields CASSQDLTRELFF.

The chain combines TRBV20-1 with TRBJ2-1; D remains unclear. Germline-derived CDR1 and CDR2 are DFQATT and SNEGSKA (reference sequence). The V and J ends lost 6 bases and 1 base respectively, with 19 bases between them. The CDR3 totals 16 residues. Here the CDR3 reads CSATTGKAGSYNEQFF. CDR3 DNA sequence: TGCAGTGCAACGACGGGTAAGGCCGGGTCCTACAATGAGCAGTTCTTC.

This clonotype was counted at least ten times. This chain links TRBV7-6 with TRBJ2-1, with 10 bases fitting TRBD2. Germline CDR1 reads SGHVS; CDR2 reads FNYEAQ. The CDR3 has 15 amino acids. Trimming at V came to 1 base and at J to 7 bases, leaving 4 bases not matched to a gene. In DNA form, the CDR3 reads TGTGCCAGCAGCTTAGGGCTAGCGGGAGTAAATGAGCAGTTCTTC. Amino acid sequence: CASSLGLAGVNEQFF. Full variable domain (outside the CDR3, taken from reference TRBV7-6 and TRBJ2-1): GAGVSQSPRYKVTKRGQDVALRCDPISGHVSLYWYRQALGQGPEFLTYFNYEAQQDKSGLPNDRFSAERPEGSISTLTIQRTEQRDSAMYRCASSLGLAGVNEQFFGPGTRLTVL.

The genes are TRBV6-6 and TRBJ1-5; the D gene is possibly TRBD1 (5 bases). The CDR3 has 15 residues. V lost 7 bases to trimming and J lost 1 base, with 14 bases between them. Per the germline V gene, CDR1 is MNHNY and CDR2 is SVGAGI (reference sequence). CDR3 bases: TGTGCCAGCACCCCGGGGACTGCCAGCAATCAGCCCCAGCATTTT. Its translation is CASTPGTASNQPQHF.

The rearrangement links TRBV19 to TRBJ1-3; no clear D. Per germline, CDR1 LNHDA and CDR2 SQIVND (reference sequence). This CDR3 region has 14 residues. V was cut by 5 bases and J by 4 bases, with 12 bases left in between. DNA of the CDR3: TGTGCCAGTAGTCCCCTCCTGTGGGGAAACACCATATATTTT. Protein product: CASSPLLWGNTIYF.

This chain joins TRBV29-1 and TRBJ2-1; unclear D gene. Trimming cost V 7 bases and J 1 base, with 11 bases left between them. The CDR3 is 13 residues long. CDR1 and CDR2 from the germline V gene are SQVTM and ANQGSEA. CDR3 loop: CSERVWSYNEQFF. The CDR3 DNA follows: TGCAGCGAAAGGGTTTGGTCCTACAATGAGCAGTTCTTC.

The chain employs TRBV7-6 and TRBJ2-7; 10 bases are shared with TRBD1. The germline V gene has CDR1 SGHVS and CDR2 FNYEAQ. J lost 6 bases, V lost 1 base, and 6 bases had no gene match. CDR3 size: 15 residues. CDR3 nucleotide sequence: TGTGCCAGCAGCTTAGGCCAGACAGGGGGCAGCGAGCAGTACTTC. This codes for CASSLGQTGGSEQYF. The whole variable domain, remainder taken from reference TRBV7-6 and TRBJ2-7, is GAGVSQSPRYKVTKRGQDVALRCDPISGHVSLYWYRQALGQGPEFLTYFNYEAQQDKSGLPNDRFSAERPEGSISTLTIQRTEQRDSAMYRCASSLGQTGGSEQYFGPGTRLTVT.

This chain uses TRBV6-2 or TRBV6-3 with TRBJ2-1, with TRBD1 matching over 9 bases. This CDR3 is built from 15 residues. The germline gives CDR1 MNHEY, CDR2 SVGEGT. With 2 bases clipped from V and 10 bases from J, the junction kept 9 bases outside the gene matches. CDR3 nucleotide sequence: TGTGCCAGCAGTTACGTGGGACAGGGATTTGAGGAGCAGTTCTTC. Translated: CASSYVGQGFEEQFF.

A word on this clonotype: With a much larger clone just one base away, this may be a read error. The genes are TRBV7-6 and TRBJ2-3; D uncertain. The CDR3 covers 14 residues. Per the germline V gene, CDR1 is SGHVS and CDR2 is FNYEAQ. Trimming shortened V by 1 base and J by 1 base, and 6 bases separated the two germline ends. DNA of the CDR3: TGTGCCAGCAGCTTAGAACCAGGCACAGATACGCAGTATTTT. Its translation is CASSLEPGTDTQYF.

This rearrangement joins TRBV2 to TRBJ1-4; 9 bases map to TRBD1. V was pared by 6 bases and J by 5 bases, with 10 bases of the junction left unmatched. The CDR3 is 16 residues long. In germline, CDR1 is SNHLY, CDR2 FYNNEI. The CDR3 DNA follows: TGTGCCAGCAGCGGGACAGGGTTCCGTCCGAATGAAAAACTGTTTTTT. It translates to CASSGTGFRPNEKLFF.

The rearrangement links TRBV12-3 or TRBV12-4 to TRBJ2-3; 11 bases line up with TRBD2. With 7 bases clipped from V and 7 bases from J, the junction kept 7 bases outside the gene matches. The CDR3 is 14 amino acids. This CDR3 is CASKTSGTPYTQYF. Here the CDR3 DNA reads TGTGCCAGCAAGACTAGCGGGACTCCCTATACGCAGTATTTT.

This clonotype has more than one count but fewer than ten. The rearrangement uses TRBV4-1 and TRBJ1-4; D ambiguous. Trimming took off 6 bases at V and 2 bases at J, with 13 bases between the two ends. CDR1 is MGHRA, CDR2 YSYEKL, per germline. The CDR3 has 15 amino acids. This chain's CDR3 is CASSSKAWTNEKLFF. DNA for the CDR3: TGCGCCAGCAGTTCTAAAGCTTGGACTAATGAAAAACTGTTTTTT.

As DNA, the CDR3 is TGTGCCAGCAGTTACTTCCCGGGGGCGTCCCACTCCTACAATGAGCAGTTCTTC. Residues: CASSYFPGASHSYNEQFF. The V and J genes are TRBV6-6 and TRBJ2-1; D is possibly TRBD1 or TRBD2 (6 bases each). Trimming pared 1 base from V and 0 bases from J, leaving 16 bases between. The CDR3 is 18 residues long. Germline V gene lookup returns CDR1 MNHNY and CDR2 SVGAGI (reference sequence).

Regarding this clonotype: One end of the junction does not line up with germline, which may come from a read error. The chain is built from TRBV7-8 and TRBJ1-2; D gene ambiguous. Germline assignment: CDR1 SGHVS and CDR2 FQNEAQ. This CDR3 spans 12 amino acids. The CDR3 region has the DNA TGTGCCAGCAGCCGAGGTCCAACCTCATCCGGCTTC. This encodes CASSRGPTSSGF.

This clonotype was observed a single time. The rearrangement uses TRBV6-2 or TRBV6-3 and TRBJ2-3; no reliable D call. Germline V gene lookup returns CDR1 MNHEY and CDR2 SVGEGT. The CDR3 is 13 amino acids. The V and J ends lost 7 bases and 1 base respectively, with 9 bases between them. For the CDR3, the DNA is TGTGCCAGCACCCCAGAGGGCACAGATACGCAGTATTTT. This gives the protein CASTPEGTDTQYF.

The chain is built from TRBV12-3 or TRBV12-4 and TRBJ2-3, with D unclear. V lost 1 base to trimming and J lost 8 bases, with 10 bases between them. CDR3 length equals 13 residues. DNA of the CDR3: TGTGCCAGCAGTTTAGGCGGAGTCGCTACGCAGTATTTT. As protein: CASSLGGVATQYF.

This chain joins TRBV29-1 and TRBJ1-1; 8 bases agree with TRBD1. Germline CDR1 reads SQVTM; CDR2 reads ANQGSEA. The CDR3 totals 13 residues. V was pared by 4 bases and J by 5 bases, with 6 bases of the junction left unmatched. This CDR3 reads CSVGQGAWTEAFF. CDR3 nucleotide sequence: TGCAGCGTTGGCCAGGGGGCGTGGACTGAAGCTTTCTTT.

The rearrangement uses TRBV6-1 and TRBJ2-7; 10 positions agree with TRBD1. Germline CDR1 reads MNHNS; CDR2 reads SASEGT. The CDR3 sequence is 14 residues long. Losses at the gene ends were 3 bases for V and 5 bases for J; bases not matched to a gene: 4. The CDR3 region is CASSDRDRGNEQYF. The CDR3 nucleotides are TGTGCCAGCAGTGACCGGGACAGGGGTAACGAGCAGTACTTC.

The J gene is TRBJ2-2, the V gene TRBV7-6; D could derive from TRBD1 or TRBD2 (6 bases each). Trimming pared 4 bases from V and 9 bases from J, leaving 24 bases between. This CDR3 region has 17 residues. The germline CDR1 and CDR2 sequences are SGHVS and FNYEAQ. The DNA for the CDR3 is TGTGCCAGCAGCTCCCTCCGGGCCCAAAGGGGGGCCAGGGAGCTGTTTTTT. It translates to CASSSLRAQRGARELFF.

The chain links TRBV18 to TRBJ1-6, with 10 bases matching TRBD1. The CDR3 extends over 16 amino acids. Germline lookup yields CDR1 KGHSH and CDR2 LQKENI. V dropped 2 bases and J dropped 7; count of bases not matched to a gene: 5. The CDR3 coding sequence is TGTGCCAGCTCACCAGGGGACAGGGGTTGGAATTCACCCCTCCACTTT. Its translation: CASSPGDRGWNSPLHF.

This chain uses TRBV12-3 or TRBV12-4 with TRBJ2-5, with 9 bases fitting TRBD1. J was trimmed by 4 bases and V by 5 bases; bases with no gene match: 5. The CDR3 runs to 14 residues. CDR3 sequence (DNA): TGTGCCAGCAGTGCTACAGGGGGCCCAGAGACCCAGTACTTC. Translated, it gives CASSATGGPETQYF.

The table lists this clonotype with a few counts. The chain has TRBV5-4 and TRBJ2-3, with D perhaps matching TRBD1 (6 bases). CDR1 and CDR2 from the germline V gene are SGHNT and YYREEE (reference sequence). V lost 3 bases to trimming and J lost 0 bases, with 17 bases between them. The CDR3 extends over 17 amino acids. The CDR3 spells CASSSTLRGRSTDTQYF. The CDR3 DNA reads TGTGCCAGCAGCTCGACCCTCAGGGGTCGGAGCACAGATACGCAGTATTTT.

V is TRBV7-6 and J is TRBJ2-2, with 9 bases that match TRBD1. The CDR3 runs to 15 residues. Germline lookup yields CDR1 SGHVS and CDR2 FNYEAQ. After removal of 5 bases from V and 6 bases from J, the junction contained 7 bases not matched to a gene. The DNA of the CDR3 is TGTGCCAGCAGCATACAGGGGGCTCGGGCCGGGGAGCTGTTTTTT. Translating gives CASSIQGARAGELFF.

This clonotype appeared a few times. The V and J genes are TRBV7-2 and TRBJ2-1, with a weak D call TRBD2 (5 bases). CDR3 length: 13 residues. Trimming cost V 4 bases and J 6 bases, with 10 bases left between them. Per the germline V gene, CDR1 is SGHTA and CDR2 is FQGNSA. The CDR3 DNA follows: TGTGCCAGCAGCTCACTAGATATCAATGAGCAGTTCTTC. As protein: CASSSLDINEQFF.

The V and J genes are TRBV18 and TRBJ2-1; D might be TRBD1 or TRBD2, each matching 5 bases. Germline CDR1 is KGHSH and CDR2 is LQKENI. The CDR3 runs 15 residues. Trimming pared 4 bases from V and 4 bases from J, leaving 14 bases between. The CDR3 spells CASSHRDRTYNEQFF. The CDR3, as DNA: TGTGCCAGCTCACACCGGGACCGAACATACAATGAGCAGTTCTTC.

This clonotype was detected a few times. V usage is TRBV6-6 and J usage is TRBJ2-7; 10 bases map to TRBD1. Germline-derived CDR1 and CDR2 are MNHNY and SVGAGI (reference sequence). CDR3 length: 15 amino acids. V was clipped by 6 bases and J by 3 bases; unmatched bases: 8. In nucleotides, the CDR3 is TGTGCCAGCAGGGAACCGGGACAGGGGATCTACGAGCAGTACTTC. Translation gives CASREPGQGIYEQYF.

The gene calls are TRBV30 and TRBJ2-3; 8 positions match TRBD2. The CDR3 runs to 16 residues. The junction had 10 bases not matched to a gene; V was cut back by 3 bases and J by 2 bases. The germline V gene encodes CDR1 GTSNPN and CDR2 SVGIG (reference sequence). The CDR3 loop reads CAWRGGGSGNTDTQYF. CDR3 in DNA: TGTGCCTGGAGAGGTGGAGGTAGCGGGAACACAGATACGCAGTATTTT.

The V and J genes are TRBV18 and TRBJ2-7; 7 positions match TRBD1. V shed 3 bases, J shed 5 bases, and the junction held 7 bases outside the gene matches. The CDR3 contains 14 residues. Germline CDR1 KGHSH, CDR2 LQKENI. The chain's CDR3 is CASSPDRVVDEQYF. Here the CDR3 DNA reads TGTGCCAGCTCACCCGACAGGGTGGTCGACGAGCAGTACTTC.

CDR3 residues: CASSLLGGSFIGEQFF. Written as DNA, the CDR3 is TGTGCCAGCAGTTTATTGGGCGGGAGTTTTATCGGTGAGCAGTTCTTC. V and J are TRBV27 and TRBJ2-1; 7 nucleotides line up with TRBD2. With 1 base clipped from V and 9 bases from J, the junction kept 12 bases outside the gene matches. CDR3 length: 16 amino acids. The germline V gene encodes CDR1 MNHEY and CDR2 SMNVEV (reference sequence).

V is TRBV6-4 and J is TRBJ2-3; 8 bases line up with TRBD1. V was clipped by 8 bases and J by 4 bases; unmatched bases: 11. Looked up from germline, CDR1 is MRHNA and CDR2 is SNTAGT. This CDR3 contains 15 residues. CDR3 in amino acids: CASGPGTGSSDTQYF. Here the CDR3 DNA reads TGTGCCAGCGGCCCTGGGACAGGCTCTTCAGATACGCAGTATTTT.